These T cell receptor beta chains were read from a single sample in a study of PD-1 blockade in mismatch repair-deficient tumors. Measured with immunoSEQ multiplex PCR; TCRdb has only the in-frame clones, and not every one. The top ten hold roughly 4.8% of the sample, which has approximately 110,000 clones, 70% to 80% seen once. The material was peripheral blood, obtained 60 weeks after starting pembrolizumab. The receptors were sampled from an adult with mismatch repair-deficient cancer. Each CDR3 is given with its conserved first and last residue. The order of the fields is clone size, D gene, J gene, V gene, CDR3 DNA, CDR3 protein. A D gene is named only where the DNA matches it firmly. Clone size is not always given. Where it is, it says once, few, many or a class for expanded clones.

.	TRBD1	TRBJ1-1	TRBV6-5	TGTGCCAGCAGATCGGGACAGAGCAACACTGAAGCTTTCTTT	CASRSGQSNTEAFF
.	TRBD1	TRBJ2-7	TRBV11-2	TGTGCCAGCAGCTATCCTGGCAGGGGGCTCTACGAGCAGTACTTC	CASSYPGRGLYEQYF
few	.	TRBJ1-2	TRBV19	TGTGCCAGTAGTGTACAGCCTTATGAGGGCTACACCTTC	CASSVQPYEGYTF
.	TRBD1	TRBJ1-2	TRBV7-8	TGTGCCAGCAGCTCGAGGACAGGGCAGGGTGGCTACACCTTC	CASSSRTGQGGYTF
.	.	TRBJ2-7	TRBV7-9	TGTGCCAGCAGCATCCCGGGATCCACCTACGAGCAGTACTTC	CASSIPGSTYEQYF
many	.	TRBJ2-7	TRBV27	TGTGCCAGCAGTTTATCGGTCCTCCATAGTCGGTACTTC	CASSLSVLHSRYF
once	.	TRBJ2-7	TRBV5-4	TGTGCCAGCAGCTTGGATCCCTCGGCCTACGAGCAGTACTTC	CASSLDPSAYEQYF
.	.	TRBJ1-4	TRBV5-1	TGCGCCAGCAGCTGGGGGACCGGGCCCCTCGAGCAAGGGGGGGAAGCGGGAAAACTGTTTTTT	CASSWGTGPLEQGGEAGKLFF
few	.	TRBJ2-2	TRBV7-7	TGTGCTAGCAGCTTAGGCGGTACCGGGGAGCTGTTTTTT	CASSLGGTGELFF
many	.	TRBJ1-5	TRBV28	TGTGCCAGCAGGCTACCTGGGGGCATTCAGCCCCAGCATTTT	CASRLPGGIQPQHF
.	.	TRBJ1-1	TRBV11-2	TGTGCCAGCAGCTTAGAACGAGGCGCTGAAGCTTTCTTT	CASSLERGAEAFF
.	TRBD1	TRBJ2-1	TRBV11-3	TGTGCCAGCAGCCAAGGGGGCTTCTCCTACAATGAGCAGTTCTTC	CASSQGGFSYNEQFF
.	.	TRBJ2-3	TRBV9	TGTGCCAGCAGCGTACCGGGGAGGGATACGCAGTATTTT	CASSVPGRDTQYF
once	.	TRBJ1-3	TRBV29-1	TGCAGCGTTGAGCAGTTCTCTGGAAACACCATATATTTT	CSVEQFSGNTIYF
.	.	TRBJ2-1	TRBV15	TGTGCCACCAGCCTAAACCCGTCAGCGTTTAGCTCCTACAATGAGCAGTTCTTC	CATSLNPSAFSSYNEQFF
.	.	TRBJ1-2	TRBV6-6	TGTGCCAGCAGTTGGGACATCTATGGCTACACCTTC	CASSWDIYGYTF
.	.	TRBJ1-1	TRBV27	TGTGCCAGCAGTTTATTTCTGATGGCGGGGGGACAAACTGAAGCTTTCTTT	CASSLFLMAGGQTEAFF
few	TRBD1	TRBJ2-7	TRBV2	TGTGCCACCAAATCGGAGGGACAGGGGGCCTACGAGCAGTACTTC	CATKSEGQGAYEQYF
.	TRBD2	TRBJ2-7	TRBV12-5	TGTGCTAGTGGTTCGTTAGCGGGAGGCTCCTACGAGCAGTACTTC	CASGSLAGGSYEQYF
once	.	TRBJ2-7	TRBV6-1	TGTGCCACCAGAGGCGACAGGCTCTACGAGCAGTACTTC	CATRGDRLYEQYF
few	.	TRBJ2-7	TRBV10-3	TGTGCCATCAAGGAGCAGTACTTC	CAIKEQYF
.	TRBD2	TRBJ2-3	TRBV19	TGTGCCAGCGGGATAGCGGGAGCAGATACGCAGTATTTT	CASGIAGADTQYF
.	.	TRBJ2-1	TRBV6-5	TGTGCCAGCAGTTACGGGCAGTTCAATGAGCAGTTCTTC	CASSYGQFNEQFF
few	TRBD1	TRBJ1-2	TRBV11-2	TGTGCCAGCAGCGAGGGACAGGGGGCGTTTTATGGCTACACCTTC	CASSEGQGAFYGYTF
.	.	TRBJ2-7	TRBV25-1	TGTGCCAGCACGGACAGCTACGAGCAGTACTTC	CASTDSYEQYF
.	TRBD1	TRBJ1-2	TRBV7-9	TGTGCCAGCAGCCTCCGGGACAGCTTTAACTATGGCTACACCTTC	CASSLRDSFNYGYTF
.	TRBD2	TRBJ2-7	TRBV23-1	TGCGCCAGCAGTCAAGCGGGAGGGGTAAGCTACGAGCAGTACTTC	CASSQAGGVSYEQYF